Sequencing of this T cell receptor beta chain was carried out in a study of breast tumors, draining lymph nodes, adjacent tissues. Study-level results: Tumor repertoires ranked between lymph nodes and nontumor tissue in diversity, with V and J gene preferences.

This clonotype was observed at least ten times. What it recognizes is unknown. From the multiplex PCR reads, TCRdb called clonotypes with MiXCR, one entry per CDR3 protein. The sample lists 13,000 to 15,000 distinct CDR3 sequences, around 55% seen once, with under 35% in the top ten. The CDR3 is 15 amino acids. The junction had 7 bases not matched to a gene; V was cut back by 5 bases and J by 6 bases. Germline assignment: CDR1 SGHTA and CDR2 FQGNSA. The chain recombines TRBV7-2 with TRBJ2-3; 11 bases are shared with TRBD2. The sequence derives from a female donor with breast cancer. Some clones in this sample may be carry-over from other donors' samples. The sequencing input was tumor-adjacent breast tissue. CDR3 nucleotides: TGTGCCAGCAGCGTCCCAGGACTAGCGGGCGATACGCAGTATTTT. Translating it yields CASSVPGLAGDTQYF. Together with reference TRBV7-2 and TRBJ2-3, the CDR3 gives the full variable domain: GAGVSQSPSNKVTEKGKDVELRCDPISGHTALYWYRQSLGQGLEFLIYFQGNSAPDKSGLPSDRFSAERTGGSVSTLTIQRTQQEDSAVYLCASSVPGLAGDTQYFGPGTRLTVL.